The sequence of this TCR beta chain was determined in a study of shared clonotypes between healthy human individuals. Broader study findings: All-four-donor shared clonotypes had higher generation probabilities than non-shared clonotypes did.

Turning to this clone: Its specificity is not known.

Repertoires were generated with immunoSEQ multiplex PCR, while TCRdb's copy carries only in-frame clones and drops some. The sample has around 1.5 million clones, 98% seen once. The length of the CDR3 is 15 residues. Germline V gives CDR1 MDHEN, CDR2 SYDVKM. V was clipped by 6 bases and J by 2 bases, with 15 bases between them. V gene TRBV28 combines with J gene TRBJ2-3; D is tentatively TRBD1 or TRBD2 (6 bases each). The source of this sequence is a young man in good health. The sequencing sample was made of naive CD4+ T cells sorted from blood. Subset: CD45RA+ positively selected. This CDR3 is CASSEQGGITDTQYF. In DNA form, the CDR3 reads TGTGCCAGCAGCGAACAGGGAGGAATCACAGATACGCAGTATTTT.